This T cell receptor beta chain was recorded in a study of shared clonotypes between healthy human individuals. V was shortened by 6 bases and J by 0 bases, with 15 bases between the two germline ends. In germline, CDR1 is MRHNA, CDR2 SNTAGT. This CDR3 has 17 amino acids. TCRdb's table, derived via immunoSEQ multiplex PCR, lists solely in-frame clones and lacks some. The table lists fewer than 2.5 million clones, roughly 93% of them singletons. V is TRBV6-4 and J is TRBJ2-6; D assignment may be TRBD1 or TRBD2 (5 bases each). The sequenced sample consisted of naive CD4+ T cells from PBMCs. As for subset: CD45RA+ positively selected. The clonotype originates from a man aged 18 to 35 in good health. Some clones in this sample may be carry-over from other donors' samples. This CDR3 reads CASRIRGRSSGANVLTF. CDR3 in DNA: TGTGCCAGCAGGATAAGGGGACGGAGCTCTGGGGCCAACGTCCTGACTTTC.